A selection of T cell receptor beta chains follows, all from one sample in a study of T cells in Graves' hyperthyroidism and ophthalmopathy. TCRdb re-called the multiplex PCR reads through MiXCR, storing one row per CDR3 protein. The table records more than 300,000 distinct CDR3 sequences, approximately 17% of them present only once. Sequencing was done on a sample of blood. These receptor sequences come from a man aged 18 to 29 with Graves' ophthalmopathy. The CDR3 runs from the conserved cysteine through the conserved F or W. Fields, in order: clone size, V gene, J gene, D gene, CDR3 protein, CDR3 DNA. D genes are given only for firm matches. The size field is filled for only some rows; it gives once, few, many or a size class.

abundance: many; v_gene: TRBV28; j_gene: TRBJ1-1; d_gene: .; CDR3aa: CASSTRQELNTEAFF; CDR3nt: TGTGCCAGCAGTACACGACAGGAGCTGAACACTGAAGCTTTCTTT
abundance: few; v_gene: TRBV5-1; j_gene: TRBJ2-7; d_gene: TRBD1; CDR3aa: CASSVTGGDTYEQYF; CDR3nt: TGCGCCAGCAGCGTAACAGGGGGAGATACCTACGAGCAGTACTTC
abundance: few; v_gene: TRBV18; j_gene: TRBJ1-5; d_gene: TRBD1; CDR3aa: CASSPGPGTGGTQPQHF; CDR3nt: TGTGCCAGCTCACCAGGTCCTGGGACAGGGGGGACTCAGCCCCAGCATTTT
abundance: .; v_gene: TRBV12-3/TRBV12-4; j_gene: TRBJ2-3; d_gene: .; CDR3aa: CASSRGLSDTQYF; CDR3nt: TGTGCCAGCAGTAGAGGACTTTCAGATACGCAGTATTTT
abundance: many; v_gene: TRBV10-3; j_gene: TRBJ2-3; d_gene: .; CDR3aa: CAISETVLVGGTDTQYF; CDR3nt: TGTGCCATCAGTGAGACCGTCCTCGTGGGGGGCACAGATACGCAGTATTTT
abundance: many; v_gene: TRBV28; j_gene: TRBJ1-5; d_gene: .; CDR3aa: CASSIRGDQPQHF; CDR3nt: TGTGCCAGCAGCATTAGGGGGGATCAGCCCCAGCATTTT
abundance: .; v_gene: TRBV9; j_gene: TRBJ2-7; d_gene: .; CDR3aa: CASSPGLEPYEQYF; CDR3nt: TGTGCCAGCAGCCCAGGCCTCGAACCCTACGAGCAGTACTTC
abundance: .; v_gene: TRBV7-9; j_gene: TRBJ2-1; d_gene: .; CDR3aa: CASSQERVGSSYNEQFF; CDR3nt: TGTGCCAGCAGCCAAGAAAGGGTCGGGAGCTCCTACAATGAGCAGTTCTTC
abundance: .; v_gene: TRBV11-1; j_gene: TRBJ2-1; d_gene: .; CDR3aa: CASSLGYLLHEQFF; CDR3nt: TGTGCCAGCAGCTTAGGCTACCTGTTGCATGAGCAGTTCTTC
abundance: many; v_gene: TRBV6-1; j_gene: TRBJ2-7; d_gene: .; CDR3aa: CASSEDRTNYEQYF; CDR3nt: TGTGCCAGCAGTGAAGACCGGACAAACTACGAGCAGTACTTC
abundance: .; v_gene: TRBV6-4; j_gene: TRBJ1-3; d_gene: .; CDR3aa: CASSDGREPGNTIYF; CDR3nt: TGTGCCAGCAGTGACGGCAGGGAACCTGGAAACACCATATATTTT
abundance: many; v_gene: TRBV11-2; j_gene: TRBJ2-1; d_gene: TRBD2; CDR3aa: CASSPNRRLAGGLDEQFF; CDR3nt: TGTGCCAGCAGCCCTAATAGGCGGCTAGCGGGGGGGCTTGATGAGCAGTTCTTC
abundance: many; v_gene: TRBV20-1; j_gene: TRBJ1-1; d_gene: .; CDR3aa: CSARTLQYTEAFF; CDR3nt: TGCAGTGCTAGGACTCTACAGTACACTGAAGCTTTCTTT
abundance: few; v_gene: TRBV12-3/TRBV12-4; j_gene: TRBJ2-5; d_gene: TRBD2; CDR3aa: CASSYSGGREGTQYF; CDR3nt: TGTGCCAGCAGTTACAGCGGGGGCCGTGAGGGGACCCAGTACTTC
abundance: .; v_gene: TRBV6-6; j_gene: TRBJ2-7; d_gene: .; CDR3aa: CASSYSSGTPSYEQYF; CDR3nt: TGTGCCAGCAGTTACTCGTCCGGGACACCTTCCTACGAGCAGTACTTC
abundance: .; v_gene: TRBV5-1; j_gene: TRBJ1-4; d_gene: .; CDR3aa: CASSSGYGEKLFF; CDR3nt: TGCGCCAGCAGCTCGGGATATGGAGAAAAACTGTTTTTT
abundance: few; v_gene: TRBV15; j_gene: TRBJ1-4; d_gene: .; CDR3aa: CATSRDMTAKNEKLFF; CDR3nt: TGTGCCACCAGCAGAGATATGACAGCTAAAAATGAAAAACTGTTTTTT
abundance: few; v_gene: TRBV20-1; j_gene: TRBJ2-3; d_gene: .; CDR3aa: CSAPSSPRGGTGDTQYF; CDR3nt: TGCAGTGCCCCCTCCTCCCCTAGGGGAGGCACGGGAGATACGCAGTATTTT
abundance: .; v_gene: TRBV5-1; j_gene: TRBJ2-1; d_gene: TRBD1; CDR3aa: CASSTWGQGSNEQFF; CDR3nt: TGCGCCAGCAGCACCTGGGGACAGGGGAGCAATGAGCAGTTCTTC
abundance: many; v_gene: TRBV7-3; j_gene: TRBJ2-3; d_gene: .; CDR3aa: CASSNSGGRHTDTQYF; CDR3nt: TGTGCCAGCAGTAACTCCGGGGGGCGTCACACAGATACGCAGTATTTT
abundance: many; v_gene: TRBV12-3/TRBV12-4; j_gene: TRBJ1-2; d_gene: .; CDR3aa: CAGGSDYGYTF; CDR3nt: TGCGCCGGAGGGTCGGACTATGGCTACACCTTC
abundance: many; v_gene: TRBV20-1; j_gene: TRBJ2-1; d_gene: TRBD2; CDR3aa: CSARLAPGLANNEQFF; CDR3nt: TGCAGTGCTAGATTGGCCCCGGGACTAGCTAACAATGAGCAGTTCTTC
abundance: many; v_gene: TRBV12-3/TRBV12-4; j_gene: TRBJ2-7; d_gene: .; CDR3aa: CASSLAKRSYEQYF; CDR3nt: TGTGCCAGCAGTTTAGCAAAGCGGTCCTACGAGCAGTACTTC
abundance: many; v_gene: TRBV3-1; j_gene: TRBJ2-5; d_gene: .; CDR3aa: CASSQEWNREETQYF; CDR3nt: TGTGCCAGCAGCCAAGAATGGAACAGGGAAGAGACCCAGTACTTC
abundance: few; v_gene: TRBV27; j_gene: TRBJ1-1; d_gene: TRBD1; CDR3aa: CASSLGQGDAFF; CDR3nt: TGTGCCAGCAGTTTGGGACAGGGTGATGCTTTCTTT
abundance: few; v_gene: TRBV4-2; j_gene: TRBJ1-2; d_gene: .; CDR3aa: CASSQGMGGNYGYTF; CDR3nt: TGTGCCAGCAGCCAAGGGATGGGAGGAAACTATGGCTACACCTTC
abundance: many; v_gene: TRBV11-2; j_gene: TRBJ2-7; d_gene: .; CDR3aa: CASSLERGYEQYF; CDR3nt: TGTGCCAGCAGCCTAGAACGGGGTTACGAGCAGTACTTC
abundance: .; v_gene: TRBV12-3/TRBV12-4; j_gene: TRBJ1-1; d_gene: .; CDR3aa: CASSLITGSEAFF; CDR3nt: TGTGCCAGCAGTTTAATTACAGGGTCTGAAGCTTTCTTT
abundance: .; v_gene: TRBV6-6; j_gene: TRBJ1-5; d_gene: .; CDR3aa: CASSYVGINQPQHF; CDR3nt: TGTGCCAGCAGTTACGTGGGTATCAATCAGCCCCAGCATTTT
abundance: .; v_gene: TRBV7-8; j_gene: TRBJ2-1; d_gene: .; CDR3aa: CASSPLKALEYNEQFF; CDR3nt: TGTGCCAGCAGCCCACTTAAGGCTCTAGAATACAATGAGCAGTTCTTC
abundance: few; v_gene: TRBV28; j_gene: TRBJ1-2; d_gene: TRBD1; CDR3aa: CASSFGAGGYGYTF; CDR3nt: TGTGCCAGCAGTTTTGGGGCAGGGGGCTATGGCTACACCTTC
abundance: many; v_gene: TRBV5-1; j_gene: TRBJ2-7; d_gene: .; CDR3aa: CASSSDSWAYEQYF; CDR3nt: TGCGCCAGCAGCTCAGACAGTTGGGCCTACGAGCAGTACTTC
abundance: .; v_gene: TRBV2; j_gene: TRBJ2-1; d_gene: TRBD2; CDR3aa: CASSESPKGLAAYNEQFF; CDR3nt: TGTGCCAGCAGTGAATCCCCCAAGGGACTAGCGGCCTACAATGAGCAGTTCTTC
abundance: few; v_gene: TRBV4-1; j_gene: TRBJ2-6; d_gene: .; CDR3aa: CASRFFASGANVLTF; CDR3nt: TGCGCCAGCAGATTCTTCGCCTCTGGGGCCAACGTCCTGACTTTC
abundance: many; v_gene: TRBV27; j_gene: TRBJ1-1; d_gene: TRBD1; CDR3aa: CASRGRGPVTEAFF; CDR3nt: TGTGCCAGCAGGGGCAGGGGGCCGGTCACTGAAGCTTTCTTT
abundance: many; v_gene: TRBV18; j_gene: TRBJ1-6; d_gene: .; CDR3aa: CASSPREVPSPLHF; CDR3nt: TGTGCCAGCTCACCACGGGAGGTCCCGTCACCCCTCCACTTT
abundance: many; v_gene: TRBV7-8; j_gene: TRBJ2-7; d_gene: .; CDR3aa: CASSHGGGSNEQYF; CDR3nt: TGTGCCAGCAGCCACGGAGGGGGTTCGAACGAGCAGTACTTC
abundance: .; v_gene: TRBV20-1; j_gene: TRBJ2-2; d_gene: TRBD2; CDR3aa: CSAPTSGGAGGELFF; CDR3nt: TGCAGTGCTCCCACTAGCGGGGGGGCCGGCGGGGAGCTGTTTTTT
abundance: few; v_gene: TRBV15; j_gene: TRBJ1-6; d_gene: .; CDR3aa: CATSRAISYNSPLHF; CDR3nt: TGTGCCACCAGCAGAGCCATCTCCTATAATTCACCCCTCCACTTT
abundance: many; v_gene: TRBV13; j_gene: TRBJ1-1; d_gene: .; CDR3aa: CASSSADASPEAFF; CDR3nt: TGTGCCAGCAGCTCCGCAGACGCTTCCCCTGAAGCTTTCTTT
abundance: .; v_gene: TRBV6-1; j_gene: TRBJ2-7; d_gene: .; CDR3aa: CASKYEGPYEQYF; CDR3nt: TGTGCCAGCAAATACGAGGGCCCCTACGAGCAGTACTTC
abundance: .; v_gene: TRBV4-1; j_gene: TRBJ1-5; d_gene: .; CDR3aa: CASSQDRERPQHF; CDR3nt: TGCGCCAGCAGCCAAGACAGAGAGCGGCCCCAGCATTTT
abundance: .; v_gene: TRBV9; j_gene: TRBJ2-1; d_gene: .; CDR3aa: CASSVGGSNNSEQFF; CDR3nt: TGTGCCAGCAGCGTAGGGGGGTCGAATAACAGTGAGCAGTTCTTC
abundance: many; v_gene: TRBV7-8; j_gene: TRBJ1-6; d_gene: .; CDR3aa: CASSPTSANNSPLHF; CDR3nt: TGTGCCAGCAGCCCGACCTCAGCTAATAATTCACCCCTCCACTTT
abundance: .; v_gene: TRBV12-3/TRBV12-4; j_gene: TRBJ2-7; d_gene: .; CDR3aa: CASSPLMGSPYEQYF; CDR3nt: TGTGCCAGCAGCCCACTGATGGGTAGCCCCTACGAGCAGTACTTC
abundance: many; v_gene: TRBV28; j_gene: TRBJ2-7; d_gene: TRBD2; CDR3aa: CASNPGGRGVYEQYF; CDR3nt: TGTGCCAGCAACCCCGGGGGGCGGGGGGTTTACGAGCAGTACTTC
abundance: many; v_gene: TRBV12-3/TRBV12-4; j_gene: TRBJ2-5; d_gene: TRBD2; CDR3aa: CASSLSVGLATDDVQYF; CDR3nt: TGTGCCAGCAGTTTATCCGTGGGACTAGCGACCGATGATGTCCAGTACTTC
abundance: many; v_gene: TRBV12-3/TRBV12-4; j_gene: TRBJ2-3; d_gene: TRBD2; CDR3aa: CASFFRLAGTLPDTQYF; CDR3nt: TGTGCCAGCTTCTTCCGACTAGCGGGGACCTTGCCGGATACGCAGTATTTT
abundance: few; v_gene: TRBV28; j_gene: TRBJ1-6; d_gene: .; CDR3aa: CASSSRGVRVSPLHF; CDR3nt: TGTGCCAGCAGTTCCCGGGGCGTTCGCGTTTCACCCCTCCACTTT
abundance: .; v_gene: TRBV4-1; j_gene: TRBJ1-4; d_gene: TRBD1; CDR3aa: CASSQEGQGSGKLFF; CDR3nt: TGCGCCAGCAGCCAAGAGGGACAGGGGTCCGGAAAACTGTTTTTT
abundance: many; v_gene: TRBV11-1; j_gene: TRBJ2-3; d_gene: .; CDR3aa: CASSPRSSTDTQYF; CDR3nt: TGTGCCAGCAGCCCGCGTTCTAGCACAGATACGCAGTATTTT
abundance: few; v_gene: TRBV7-3; j_gene: TRBJ1-4; d_gene: TRBD1; CDR3aa: CASSLTGGHNEKLFF; CDR3nt: TGTGCCAGCAGCTTAACAGGGGGCCATAATGAAAAACTGTTTTTT
abundance: .; v_gene: TRBV5-5; j_gene: TRBJ1-4; d_gene: TRBD1; CDR3aa: CASSFFRDRALPLFF; CDR3nt: TGTGCCAGCAGCTTCTTTCGGGACAGGGCCCTACCACTGTTTTTT
abundance: .; v_gene: TRBV5-1; j_gene: TRBJ2-7; d_gene: .; CDR3aa: CASSWGDEQYF; CDR3nt: TGCGCCAGCAGCTGGGGGGATGAGCAGTACTTC
abundance: many; v_gene: TRBV7-2; j_gene: TRBJ2-5; d_gene: .; CDR3aa: CASSLTNQETQYF; CDR3nt: TGTGCCAGCAGCTTGACGAACCAAGAGACCCAGTACTTC